The next 30 T cell receptor beta chains were all read from a single sample in a study of blood T cells in healthy people across ages. The use of a sample-barcoded 5' primer and a J-beta primer mix characterized a second PCR of roughly 6 to 11 cycles. Via MiXCR, TCRdb re-called the 5' RACE reads, giving one row per CDR3 protein. Of fewer than 900,000 distinct CDR3 sequences in the sample, about 40% were seen once. The sequenced sample consisted of blood. These receptors all come from a woman aged 60-70 years in good health.

The rearrangement joins TRBV6-1 to TRBJ1-2; D is unclear. With 6 bases removed from V and 6 bases from J, the gap between germline ends came to 20 bases. CDR3 length equals 15 residues. In germline, CDR1 is MNHNS, CDR2 SASEGT. CDR3 coding DNA: TGTGCCAGCAGCGATGCCCCGGGCCGGCAAGATGGCTACACCTTC. Its protein is CASSDAPGRQDGYTF.

The rearrangement joins TRBV13 to TRBJ1-2; the D gene is possibly TRBD1 (5 bases). The CDR3 consists of 14 residues. V shed 0 bases and J shed 2 bases, with 7 bases lying between them. The V gene's germline CDR1 is PRHDT and CDR2 FYEKMQ (reference sequence). The CDR3 DNA follows: TGTGCCAGCAGCTTAGGAGAGGGGAACTATGGCTACACCTTC. Protein sequence: CASSLGEGNYGYTF.

In this sample, this clonotype turned up a few times. V gene TRBV4-2 combines with J gene TRBJ2-3; 8 nucleotides line up with TRBD2. The CDR3 runs to 15 residues. The V gene end was trimmed by 2 bases and the J gene end by 6 bases; junction bases not matched to a gene: 7. Germline V lookup: CDR1 LGHNA, CDR2 YNFKEQ. The CDR3 loop is CASSQSSGVGDTQYF. Written as DNA, the CDR3 is TGTGCCAGCAGCCAAAGTAGCGGGGTGGGTGATACGCAGTATTTT.

This chain connects TRBV20-1 to TRBJ1-2; 7 bases are a match to TRBD1. The length of the CDR3 is 14 residues. The J segment lost 4 bases and the V segment lost 0 bases, leaving 5 bases of the junction unmatched. Germline CDR1 and CDR2: DFQATT and SNEGSKA (reference sequence). CDR3 loop: CSARDAGGGYGYTF. The CDR3 DNA follows: TGCAGTGCTAGAGATGCAGGGGGGGGCTATGGCTACACCTTC.

The table lists this clonotype with a count of one. The chain joins TRBV10-3 to TRBJ1-3; TRBD1 aligns across 8 bases. The germline V gene encodes CDR1 ENHRY and CDR2 SYGVKD. This CDR3 has 14 amino acids. Losses at the gene ends were 10 bases for V and 2 bases for J; bases not matched to a gene: 7. CDR3 region: CATRQGLAGNTIYF. DNA for the CDR3: TGTGCCACCCGACAGGGGTTGGCTGGAAACACCATATATTTT.

This rearrangement joins TRBV24-1 to TRBJ2-1, with D perhaps assigned TRBD1 or TRBD2 (5 bases each). Trimming shortened V by 4 bases and J by 10 bases, and 22 bases separated the two germline ends. Germline V gene data show CDR1 as KGHDR and CDR2 as SFDVKD. There are 16 residues in the CDR3. The DNA of the CDR3 is TGTGCCACCAGTGAGACCGGGACCCCCGTTATGGAGGAGCAGTTCTTC. It is translated as CATSETGTPVMEEQFF.

V is TRBV7-2 and J is TRBJ2-1; D is uncertain. The CDR3 runs 14 residues. The V gene lost 5 bases and the J gene lost 6 bases, with 14 bases spanning the gap. Germline CDR1 is SGHTA and CDR2 is FQGNSA. The CDR3: CASSPRPRSNEQFF. The CDR3, as DNA: TGTGCCAGCAGCCCCCGCCCTAGATCCAATGAGCAGTTCTTC.

The V and J genes are TRBV4-2 and TRBJ2-1; 10 bases map to TRBD2. CDR3 length equals 17 residues. Germline V gene lookup returns CDR1 LGHNA and CDR2 YNFKEQ. J lost 4 bases, V lost 4 bases, and 10 bases had no gene match. In nucleotides, the CDR3 is TGTGCCAGCAGCCCCTCGCAGCGGGGGGGCCGATACAATGAGCAGTTCTTC. Its translation: CASSPSQRGGRYNEQFF.

In its sample, this clonotype was seen a few times. V gene TRBV7-2 combines with J gene TRBJ2-1, with a tentative D call TRBD2 (5 bases). Germline loops: CDR1 SGHTA, CDR2 FQGNSA. There are 15 residues in the CDR3. Trimming removed 2 bases at V and 5 bases at J, with 13 bases between. CDR3 sequence: CASSLRTGRNNEQFF. The CDR3 bases are TGTGCCAGCAGCTTAAGGACGGGAAGGAACAATGAGCAGTTCTTC.

This clonotype was detected only once. DNA of the CDR3: TGTGCCTGGTCCGGGACTAGCGGGGGGGCCGAAGAGACCCAGTACTTC. Its translation is CAWSGTSGGAEETQYF. The chain links TRBV30 to TRBJ2-5, with 16 nucleotides matching TRBD2. The ends lost 5 bases at V and 3 bases at J; junction bases unmatched: 6. This CDR3 region has 16 residues. Per the germline V gene, CDR1 is GTSNPN and CDR2 is SVGIG (reference sequence).

This clonotype was detected a few times. The J gene is TRBJ2-6, the V gene TRBV3-1; 7 nucleotides line up with TRBD1. This CDR3 comprises 17 residues. Trimming removed 4 bases from V and 3 bases from J; junction bases left unmatched: 9. CDR1 and CDR2 from the germline V gene are LGHDT and YNNKEL (reference sequence). The CDR3 coding sequence is TGTGCCAGCAGCCTTAAGACAGGGCGTATTGGGGCCAACGTCCTGACTTTC. The encoded protein is CASSLKTGRIGANVLTF. Filled out from reference TRBV3-1 and TRBJ2-6, the complete variable domain reads DTAVSQTPKYLVTQMGNDKSIKCEQNLGHDTMYWYKQDSKKFLKIMFSYNNKELIINETVPNRFSPKSPDKAHLNLHINSLELGDSAVYFCASSLKTGRIGANVLTFGAGSRLTVL.

This clonotype appeared a single time. The rearrangement uses TRBV20-1 and TRBJ2-7; a possible D gene is TRBD2 (7 bases). The DNA matches TRBJ2-4 better at its end, which makes the J call doubtful. In germline, CDR1 is DFQATT, CDR2 SNEGSKA (reference sequence). The CDR3 is 15 residues long. The CDR3, as DNA: TGCAGTGCTAGCTGGGGCGGGGGCAAGAAAAACATTCAGTACTTC. It codes for CSASWGGGKKNIQYF.

This clonotype was observed a handful of times. CDR3 coding DNA: TGTGCCAGCAGCTACAAACAGGGGGTCACAGATACGCAGTATTTT. Its protein is CASSYKQGVTDTQYF. The chain links TRBV7-2 to TRBJ2-3; 8 bases map to TRBD1. The CDR3 loop spans 15 amino acids. Germline values: CDR1 SGHTA, CDR2 FQGNSA. The ends lost 4 bases at V and 2 bases at J; junction bases unmatched: 5.

The CDR3 loop reads CASKEWQQETQYF. CDR3 DNA: TGTGCCAGCAAGGAATGGCAGCAAGAGACCCAGTACTTC. The chain uses TRBV6-1 and TRBJ2-5; D is uncertain. Trimming removed 7 bases at V and 2 bases at J, with 11 bases between. The CDR3 sequence is 13 residues long. Germline loops: CDR1 MNHNS, CDR2 SASEGT.

This CDR3 is CASSLGGGVYNEQFF. CDR3 sequence (DNA): TGCGCCAGCAGCTTGGGAGGGGGTGTCTACAATGAGCAGTTCTTC. V is TRBV5-1 and J is TRBJ2-1, with D possibly TRBD1 on 6 matching bases. The length of the CDR3 is 15 residues. V was shortened by 0 bases and J by 3 bases, with 10 bases between the two germline ends. From germline, CDR1 is SGHRS and CDR2 YFSETQ.

The chain combines TRBV29-1 with TRBJ1-5; tentative D call: TRBD1 (6 bases). The V and J ends lost 6 bases and 1 base respectively, with 13 bases between them. The CDR3 is 14 residues long. From germline, CDR1 is SQVTM and CDR2 ANQGSEA. Here the CDR3 reads CSVLPGTSNQPQHF. For the CDR3, the DNA is TGCAGCGTCCTGCCAGGGACAAGCAATCAGCCCCAGCATTTT.

This clonotype was counted a single time. The chain employs TRBV6-1 and TRBJ2-1, with 10 bases fitting TRBD2. CDR3 length: 15 amino acids. The trim removed 5 bases at V and 7 bases at J, leaving 8 bases unmatched. CDR1 and CDR2 from the germline V gene are MNHNS and SASEGT. In DNA form, the CDR3 reads TGTGCCAGCAGTTCCCGCAGCGGGGGGGCTAATGAGCAGTTCTTC. This codes for CASSSRSGGANEQFF.

The J gene is TRBJ2-1, the V gene TRBV4-1; maybe TRBD2 (5 bases). V was trimmed by 3 bases and J by 7 bases, leaving 10 bases between them. The CDR3 is 13 amino acids. CDR1 is MGHRA, CDR2 YSYEKL, per germline. The CDR3 here is CASSHRLANEQFF. In DNA form, the CDR3 reads TGCGCCAGCAGCCATCGCCTAGCAAATGAGCAGTTCTTC.

This chain links TRBV11-2 with TRBJ2-7; D is possibly TRBD1 (6 bases). V lost 5 bases and J 1 base, leaving 15 bases between the germline ends. The CDR3 has 15 amino acids. Germline V gene lookup returns CDR1 SGHAT and CDR2 FQNNGV. The CDR3 loop reads CASSHRDTSSYEQYF. CDR3 coding DNA: TGTGCCAGCAGCCACCGGGACACCTCGTCCTACGAGCAGTACTTC.

This clonotype has at least ten counts. V is TRBV20-1 and J is TRBJ1-2, with TRBD1 matching 7 bases. J was trimmed by 6 bases and V by 2 bases; bases with no gene match: 6. CDR1 is DFQATT and CDR2 is SNEGSKA in the germline V gene (reference sequence). This CDR3 spans 13 amino acids. The CDR3 is CSARREGANGYTF. CDR3 sequence (DNA): TGCAGTGCTAGACGGGAGGGGGCGAATGGCTACACCTTC.

The V call is TRBV24-1, the J call TRBJ1-2, with D uncertain. Germline V lookup: CDR1 KGHDR, CDR2 SFDVKD. V lost 2 bases, J lost 3 bases, and 21 bases lay in between. This CDR3 spans 18 amino acids. The CDR3 nucleotides are TGTGCCACCAGTGATTCTACAATGACCCTGGCGTTACACTATGGCTACACCTTC. Its translation is CATSDSTMTLALHYGYTF.

The chain employs TRBV6-1 and TRBJ2-7, with 9 bases identical to TRBD1. With V trimmed by 10 bases and J by 0 bases, 7 bases remained unmatched. Germline CDR1 and CDR2: MNHNS and SASEGT. The CDR3 loop spans 14 amino acids. CDR3 sequence reads: CAIRQGGPSYEQYF. CDR3 coding DNA: TGTGCCATCAGACAGGGGGGTCCCTCCTACGAGCAGTACTTC.

This rearrangement joins TRBV4-2 to TRBJ2-5; 7 bases fit TRBD1. The germline CDR1 and CDR2 sequences are LGHNA and YNFKEQ. The CDR3 has 14 residues. The V segment lost 1 base and the J segment 5 bases; nucleotides outside the gene matches: 4. CDR3 region: CASSQGGGLETQYF. Written as DNA, the CDR3 is TGTGCCAGCAGCCAAGGAGGGGGCCTTGAGACCCAGTACTTC.

This clonotype was seen only a few times. The chain recombines TRBV5-1 with TRBJ1-2; 9 nucleotides align to TRBD1. CDR1 is SGHRS and CDR2 is YFSETQ in the germline V gene. CDR3 length equals 16 residues. J lost 4 bases, V lost 4 bases, and 11 bases had no gene match. The CDR3 reads CASSPQTGQGTYGYTF. The CDR3 DNA is TGCGCCAGCAGCCCGCAGACAGGACAGGGGACCTATGGCTACACCTTC.

V usage is TRBV12-3 or TRBV12-4 and J usage is TRBJ2-5, with 7 positions matching TRBD1. Gene TRBJ2-7 matches the end of the DNA better, so the J call may be wrong. The CDR3 totals 14 residues. The DNA of the CDR3 is TGTGCCAGCAACCCGACAGGGAACATCTACGAGCAGTACTTC. This translates into CASNPTGNIYEQYF.

This rearrangement joins TRBV14 to TRBJ1-4, with 7 bases identical to TRBD1. J gave up 4 bases and V 5 bases, and 13 bases lay outside the gene matches. In germline, CDR1 is SGHDN, CDR2 FVKESK. The CDR3 covers 17 residues. Written as DNA, the CDR3 is TGTGCCAGCAGCGTGTCCATGAAACAGGGGCATAATGAAAAACTGTTTTTT. It yields the protein CASSVSMKQGHNEKLFF.

The V gene is TRBV7-2, the J gene TRBJ2-2; D gene uncertain. The CDR3 covers 12 residues. CDR1 and CDR2 (germline): SGHTA, FQGNSA. V was shortened by 4 bases and J by 5 bases, with 5 bases between the two germline ends. The CDR3 here is CASSSQTGELFF. The CDR3 DNA is TGTGCCAGCAGCTCTCAGACCGGGGAGCTGTTTTTT.

This chain links TRBV27 with TRBJ1-5; 8 nucleotides line up with TRBD1. CDR1 and CDR2 from the germline V gene are MNHEY and SMNVEV (reference sequence). J gave up 7 bases and V 2 bases, and 13 bases lay outside the gene matches. CDR3 length: 17 amino acids. The CDR3 reads CASSLSATDRGYQPQHF. CDR3 bases: TGTGCCAGCAGTTTAAGCGCTACCGACAGGGGATACCAGCCCCAGCATTTT.

The genes are TRBV6-6 and TRBJ2-3, with 11 bases fitting TRBD2. The CDR3 covers 16 residues. The germline CDR1 and CDR2 sequences are MNHNY and SVGAGI (reference sequence). After removal of 4 bases from V and 4 bases from J, the junction contained 7 bases not matched to a gene. CDR3 loop: CASSCSSSGGSDTQYF. The DNA of the CDR3 is TGTGCCAGCAGTTGCTCGTCTAGCGGGGGGTCAGATACGCAGTATTTT.

The genes are TRBV4-3 and TRBJ2-6; D might be TRBD2 (5 bases). The length of the CDR3 is 16 residues. Germline V gene data show CDR1 as LGHNA and CDR2 as YSLEER. V shed 0 bases and J shed 1 base, with 7 bases lying between them. CDR3 in DNA: TGCGCCAGCAGCCAAGAGGGAGTATCTGGGGCCAACGTCCTGACTTTC. It is translated as CASSQEGVSGANVLTF.